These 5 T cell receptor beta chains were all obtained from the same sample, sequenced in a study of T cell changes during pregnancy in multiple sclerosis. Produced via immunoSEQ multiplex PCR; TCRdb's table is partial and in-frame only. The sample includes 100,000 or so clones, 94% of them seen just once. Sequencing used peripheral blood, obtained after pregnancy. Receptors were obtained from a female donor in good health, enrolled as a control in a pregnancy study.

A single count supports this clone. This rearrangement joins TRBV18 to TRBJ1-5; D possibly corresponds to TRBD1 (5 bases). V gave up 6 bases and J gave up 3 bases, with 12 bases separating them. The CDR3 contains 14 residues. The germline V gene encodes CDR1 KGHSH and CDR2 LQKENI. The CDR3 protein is CASSLGGDNQPQHF. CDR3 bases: TGTGCCAGCTCCCTGGGAGGGGACAATCAGCCCCAGCATTTT.

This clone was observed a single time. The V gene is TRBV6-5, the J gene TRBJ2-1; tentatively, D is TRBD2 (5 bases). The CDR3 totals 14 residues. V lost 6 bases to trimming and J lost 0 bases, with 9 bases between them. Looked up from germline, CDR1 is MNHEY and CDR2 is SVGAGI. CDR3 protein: CASRLEASYNEQFF. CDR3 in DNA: TGTGCCAGCAGGCTGGAGGCCTCCTACAATGAGCAGTTCTTC.

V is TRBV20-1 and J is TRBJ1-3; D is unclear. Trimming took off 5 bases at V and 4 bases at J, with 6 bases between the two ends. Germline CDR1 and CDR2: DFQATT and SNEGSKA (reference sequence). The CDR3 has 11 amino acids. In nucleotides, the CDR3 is TGCAGTGCTGGCCAGGGAAACACCATATATTTT. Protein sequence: CSAGQGNTIYF.

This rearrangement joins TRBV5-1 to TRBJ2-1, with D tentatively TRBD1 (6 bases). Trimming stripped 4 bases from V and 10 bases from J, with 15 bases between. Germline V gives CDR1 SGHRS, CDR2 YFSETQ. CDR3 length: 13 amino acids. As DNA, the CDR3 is TGCGCCAGCAGCCACCCAGGGGTGACAGAGCAGTTCTTC. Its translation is CASSHPGVTEQFF. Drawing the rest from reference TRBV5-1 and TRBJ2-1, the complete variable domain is KAGVTQTPRYLIKTRGQQVTLSCSPISGHRSVSWYQQTPGQGLQFLFEYFSETQRNKGNFPGRFSGRQFSNSRSEMNVSTLELGDSALYLCASSHPGVTEQFFGPGTRLTVL.

CDR3 loop: CATQGGGVQGNTIYF. CDR3 DNA: TGTGCCACCCAAGGGGGGGGCGTGCAAGGAAACACCATATATTTT. The gene calls are TRBV10-3 and TRBJ1-3; TRBD1 is a possible D gene (6 bases). The V gene's germline CDR1 is ENHRY and CDR2 SYGVKD. V shed 10 bases and J shed 4 bases, with 20 bases lying between them. The CDR3 has 15 residues.